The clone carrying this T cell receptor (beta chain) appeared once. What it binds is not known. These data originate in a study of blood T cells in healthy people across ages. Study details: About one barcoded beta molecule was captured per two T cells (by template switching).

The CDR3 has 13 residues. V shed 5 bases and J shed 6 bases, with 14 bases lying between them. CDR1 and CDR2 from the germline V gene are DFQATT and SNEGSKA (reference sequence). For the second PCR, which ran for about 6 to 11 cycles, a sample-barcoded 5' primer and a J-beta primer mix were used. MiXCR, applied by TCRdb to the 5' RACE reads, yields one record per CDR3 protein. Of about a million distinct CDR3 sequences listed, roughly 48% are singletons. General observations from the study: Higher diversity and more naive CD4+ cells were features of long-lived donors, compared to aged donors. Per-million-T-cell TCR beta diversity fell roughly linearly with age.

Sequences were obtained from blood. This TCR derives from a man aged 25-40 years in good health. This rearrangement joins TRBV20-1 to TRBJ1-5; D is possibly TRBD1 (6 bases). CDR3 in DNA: TGCAGTGCTCAAGCAGGGGCAAGTCAGCCCCAGCATTTT. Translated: CSAQAGASQPQHF.